Below are 14 T cell receptor beta chains sequenced from a single sample in a study of blood T cell repertoires in COVID-19. Profiling relied on immunoSEQ multiplex PCR, and the TCRdb table lists in-frame clones only, not all of them. The repertoire includes 150,000 to 200,000 clones, approximately 87% of them detected once, and around 9.9% sits in the top ten. The sequencing input was peripheral blood. The receptors shown here come from a woman aged 55-70 years with COVID-19, enrolled during active disease.

This clone showed up just once. The genes are TRBV11-3 and TRBJ1-1; a possible D gene is TRBD1 (5 bases). Germline CDR1 is SGHNT and CDR2 is YENEEA. This CDR3 has 14 residues. The V and J ends lost 5 bases and 1 base respectively, with 11 bases between them. CDR3 sequence reads: CASSQGTENTEAFF. CDR3 DNA: TGTGCCAGCAGCCAGGGAACTGAGAACACTGAAGCTTTCTTT. Supplemented by reference TRBV11-3 and TRBJ1-1, the full variable domain reads EAGVVQSPRYKIIEKKQPVAFWCNPISGHNTLYWYLQNLGQGPELLIRYENEEAVDDSQLPKDRFSAERLKGVDSTLKIQPAELGDSAVYLCASSQGTENTEAFFGQGTRLTVV.

Regarding this clone: The junction does not match germline at one end; this may be a read error. The V call is TRBV30, the J call TRBJ1-1; D unresolved. The CDR3 sequence is 11 residues long. Germline CDR1 and CDR2: GTSNPN and SVGIG (reference sequence). The CDR3 DNA follows: TGTGCCTGGAGTGTACGGGATTCCAGAATCTTT. It is translated as CAWSVRDSRIF.

The V and J genes are TRBV18 and TRBJ2-1, with 12 positions matching TRBD2. The V segment lost 3 bases and the J segment 4 bases; nucleotides outside the gene matches: 1. Per the germline V gene, CDR1 is KGHSH and CDR2 is LQKENI. This CDR3 has 15 residues. The CDR3 DNA reads as TGTGCCAGCTCACCGGGACTAGCGGGTTACAATGAGCAGTTCTTC. It codes for CASSPGLAGYNEQFF.

The table lists this clone with a few counts. V gene TRBV4-3 combines with J gene TRBJ2-5; D is possibly TRBD2 (6 bases). This CDR3 is 14 amino acids long. Germline V gene data show CDR1 as LGHNA and CDR2 as YSLEER. The V end was cut by 0 bases, the J end by 3 bases, with 8 bases between. CDR3 nucleotide sequence: TGCGCCAGCAGCCAAGAGGAGGGGAAAGAGACCCAGTACTTC. Amino acid sequence: CASSQEEGKETQYF.

This rearrangement joins TRBV28 to TRBJ1-5; possible D gene TRBD1, 6 bases. Trimming removed 5 bases from V and 6 bases from J, with 14 bases in between. This CDR3 is 14 amino acids long. The V gene's germline CDR1 is MDHEN and CDR2 SYDVKM. CDR3 sequence reads: CASSLTGSSQPQHF. The DNA for the CDR3 is TGTGCCAGCAGTCTTACAGGGTCAAGTCAGCCCCAGCATTTT. Supplemented by reference TRBV28 and TRBJ1-5, the full variable domain reads DVKVTQSSRYLVKRTGEKVFLECVQDMDHENMFWYRQDPGLGLRLIYFSYDVKMKEKGDIPEGYSVSREKKERFSLILESASTNQTSMYLCASSLTGSSQPQHFGDGTRLSIL.

This chain's CDR3 is CASSNRQGNSPLHF. CDR3 DNA: TGTGCCAGCAGCAATCGACAGGGGAACTCACCCCTCCACTTT. V is TRBV7-8 and J is TRBJ1-6; 8 nucleotides match TRBD1. Germline CDR1 reads SGHVS; CDR2 reads FQNEAQ. The trim removed 5 bases at V and 10 bases at J, leaving 7 bases unmatched. This CDR3 region has 14 residues.

The chain joins TRBV18 to TRBJ1-6, with 8 bases lining up with TRBD1. Per germline, CDR1 KGHSH and CDR2 LQKENI. CDR3 length equals 15 residues. The V segment lost 3 bases and the J segment 7 bases; nucleotides outside the gene matches: 5. CDR3 sequence reads: CASSPVGQGNSPLHF. CDR3 DNA: TGTGCCAGCTCACCGGTAGGACAGGGCAATTCACCCCTCCACTTT.

The chain employs TRBV24-1 and TRBJ2-3, with D perhaps TRBD1 (6 bases). The CDR3 contains 16 residues. The V gene's germline CDR1 is KGHDR and CDR2 SFDVKD. With 6 bases removed from V and 1 base from J, the gap between germline ends came to 16 bases. CDR3 loop: CATSRLGGDGTDTQYF. In DNA, the CDR3 is TGTGCCACCAGTCGGCTAGGGGGAGACGGCACAGATACGCAGTATTTT.

This sequence joins TRBV3-1 (or the pseudogene TRBV3-2) and TRBJ2-7; 8 nucleotides align to TRBD2. The CDR3 extends over 16 amino acids. V lost 0 bases to trimming and J lost 5 bases; unmatched junction nucleotides: 9. The germline V gene has CDR1 LGHDT and CDR2 YNNKEL (reference sequence). CDR3 coding DNA: TGTGCCAGCAGCCAAGATGACGGACTAGCTTTCCACGAGCAGTACTTC. Translation gives CASSQDDGLAFHEQYF.

The chain recombines TRBV7-9 with TRBJ2-7; the D gene is possibly TRBD1 (6 bases). Germline V gene sequence: CDR1 SEHNR, CDR2 FQNEAQ (reference sequence). The CDR3 totals 14 residues. With 5 bases removed from V and 5 bases from J, the gap between germline ends came to 16 bases. The CDR3 DNA sequence: TGTGCCAGCAGCATTGAACAGGGTTTGGACGAGCAGTACTTC. This gives the protein CASSIEQGLDEQYF.

This sequence joins TRBV6-5 and TRBJ1-5; D gene unclear. The CDR3 consists of 16 residues. V lost 4 bases and J 3 bases, leaving 16 bases between the germline ends. Looked up from germline, CDR1 is MNHEY and CDR2 is SVGAGI. DNA of the CDR3: TGTGCCAGCAGTTTGACACACCTGACCATCAATCAGCCCCAGCATTTT. The encoded protein is CASSLTHLTINQPQHF.

The gene calls are TRBV21-1 and TRBJ1-6; the table's D call, TRBD1, has no DNA check behind it. TRBV21-1 is flagged as a pseudogene. The CDR3 extends over 15 amino acids. The CDR3 nucleotides are TGTGCCAGCAGCAAAGGAAGGCAGGGTAAGTCACCCCTCCACTTT. Amino acid sequence: CASSKGRQGKSPLHF.

The chain carries TRBV29-1 and TRBJ2-7; D might be TRBD1 (6 bases). This CDR3 region has 14 residues. The germline V gene encodes CDR1 SQVTM and CDR2 ANQGSEA. Trimming stripped 6 bases from V and 0 bases from J, with 15 bases between. CDR3 region: CSVDTGQSSYEQYF. For the CDR3, the DNA is TGCAGCGTGGACACAGGGCAGTCCTCCTACGAGCAGTACTTC.

This clone showed up just once. The chain has TRBV24-1 and TRBJ2-5; TRBD1 agrees at 9 bases. With 1 base clipped from V and 5 bases from J, the junction kept 4 bases outside the gene matches. This CDR3 is built from 15 residues. The germline CDR1 and CDR2 sequences are KGHDR and SFDVKD. The CDR3: CATSDLQGARETQYF. The CDR3, as DNA: TGTGCCACCAGTGATTTACAGGGGGCGCGGGAGACCCAGTACTTC.